A selection of T cell receptor beta chains follows, all from one sample in a study of immune evolution from preneoplasia to lung adenocarcinoma. The protocol was immunoSEQ multiplex PCR, while the TCRdb copy is restricted to in-frame clones and leaves out a portion. The sample has roughly 6,100 clones; approximately 81% are singletons. The sequenced material came from FFPE adjacent normal lung tissue. The receptors were gathered from a donor at least 70 years old with lung adenocarcinoma. Each CDR3 is given with its conserved first and last residue. The D gene is left open where the match is weak. Only some rows state a clone size, as once, few, many or a class for expanded clones.

V,size,J,D,DNA,CDR3
TRBV27,NA,TRBJ1-5,TRBD1,TGTGCCAGCAGTTCAGCAGGGGGCCAGCCCCAGCATTTT,CASSSAGGQPQHF
TRBV6-6,NA,TRBJ1-1,NA,TGTGCCAGCCACGACAACACCAGGAACACTGAAGCTTTCTTT,CASHDNTRNTEAFF
TRBV4-1,NA,TRBJ2-1,TRBD1,TGCGCCAGCAGCCGATCCCGACCGGGACAGGGAACGAATGAGCAGTTCTTC,CASSRSRPGQGTNEQFF
TRBV30,NA,TRBJ2-7,NA,TGTGCCTGGAGTGTCGGTCAGGGGATTCACGAGCAGTACTTC,CAWSVGQGIHEQYF
TRBV4-3,NA,TRBJ2-3,TRBD2,TGCGCCAGCAGCCAAACTAGCGGGAGCACAGATACGCAGTATTTT,CASSQTSGSTDTQYF
TRBV27,NA,TRBJ1-1,NA,TGTGCCAGCAGTTTACGGCTCGGAGAAGCTTTCTTT,CASSLRLGEAFF
TRBV5-1,once,TRBJ2-5,NA,TGCGCCAGCAGCTTAGACTTAGAGACCCAGTACTTC,CASSLDLETQYF
TRBV19,NA,TRBJ1-4,NA,TGTGCCAGTGAAGAACAGAGGGGGGGTGGAAAACTGTTTTTT,CASEEQRGGGKLFF
TRBV19,NA,TRBJ2-5,TRBD2,TGTGCCAGTAGCATAGGGACTAGCGGGAGTACAGAGACCCAGTACTTC,CASSIGTSGSTETQYF
TRBV6-5,NA,TRBJ1-3,NA,TGTGCCAGCAGTTCTAGTGCCAGGGGCTCTGGAAACACCATATATTTT,CASSSSARGSGNTIYF
TRBV10-3,NA,TRBJ2-2,TRBD1,TGTGCCATCAGGGGGACAGCGAACACCGGGGAGCTGTTTTTT,CAIRGTANTGELFF
TRBV29-1,NA,TRBJ1-2,NA,TGCAGCGTTGACAGACAAACTGGCGGCTACACCTTC,CSVDRQTGGYTF
TRBV2,NA,TRBJ2-7,TRBD1,TGTGCCAGCACTCCGGGACAGGGTAGCTACGAGCAGTACTTC,CASTPGQGSYEQYF
TRBV2,once,TRBJ2-7,NA,TGTGCCAGCACCCGGACTGCCTCCTCCTACGAGCAGTACTTC,CASTRTASSYEQYF
TRBV6-6,NA,TRBJ2-7,TRBD1,TGTGCCAGCAGCGAAACCCAGGGGGTTGGTTACGAGCAGTACTTC,CASSETQGVGYEQYF
TRBV9,once,TRBJ1-2,NA,TGTGCCAGCAGCGGCCGCCGGGACACATTCGGCTATGGCTACACCTTC,CASSGRRDTFGYGYTF
TRBV9,once,TRBJ1-2,NA,TGTGCCAGCAGCGCCGGGCCGGGCCCCTATGGCTACACCTTC,CASSAGPGPYGYTF
TRBV5-1,NA,TRBJ2-5,TRBD1,TGCGCCAGCAGCTCCGGGACAGGGGGATGGCAAGAGACCCAGTACTTC,CASSSGTGGWQETQYF
TRBV2,NA,TRBJ1-3,NA,TGTGCCAGCAGCCGCATAATGCGTGGCTCTGGAAACACCATATATTTT,CASSRIMRGSGNTIYF
TRBV6-4,NA,TRBJ1-5,TRBD1,TGTGCCAGCAGTCAACCGGGACAGGATTACAATCAGCCCCAGCATTTT,CASSQPGQDYNQPQHF
TRBV4-3,NA,TRBJ2-2,TRBD2,TGCGCCAGCAGCCAGGCCGGGACTAGCGGGATTAAGGGTGCGGCCGGGGAGCTGTTTTTT,CASSQAGTSGIKGAAGELFF
TRBV27,NA,TRBJ1-4,TRBD1,TGTGCCAGCAGTTCCGGGACAGATCTAGGAAAACTGTTTTTT,CASSSGTDLGKLFF
TRBV29-1,NA,TRBJ2-1,NA,TGCAGCGTTGCTGAGGGCACTTCGCAGTTCTTC,CSVAEGTSQFF
TRBV28,once,TRBJ1-2,TRBD1,TGTGCCAGCAGTCCGATGGGACAGGAGTCTAACTATGGCTACACCTTC,CASSPMGQESNYGYTF
TRBV30,NA,TRBJ1-1,NA,TGTGCCTGGAGAGGGGCCCGGGGTGAAGCTTTCTTT,CAWRGARGEAFF
TRBV10-3,NA,TRBJ1-1,NA,TGTGCCATCAGTTCGATTGACAGGAACACTGAAGCTTTCTTT,CAISSIDRNTEAFF
TRBV28,once,TRBJ2-1,TRBD2,TGTGCCAGCAGACGAATCACCGGGACTACCAAGTACAATGAGCAGTTCTTC,CASRRITGTTKYNEQFF
TRBV5-5,NA,TRBJ2-7,NA,TGTGCCAGCAGCTTAGCATGGGACTACGAGCAGTACTTC,CASSLAWDYEQYF
TRBV18,NA,TRBJ2-7,NA,TGTGCCAGCTCACCTAACGGCTACGAGCAGTACTTC,CASSPNGYEQYF
TRBV29-1,NA,TRBJ1-4,NA,TGCAGCGTTGTGGGTCCTAATGAAAAACTGTTTTTT,CSVVGPNEKLFF
TRBV6-1,NA,TRBJ1-5,NA,TGTGCCAGCAACCAGGGGTTCAGTCAGCCCCAGCATTTT,CASNQGFSQPQHF
TRBV5-8,once,TRBJ2-3,TRBD2,TGTGCCAGCAGCCCTGCTAGCGGGAGAACAGATACGCAGTATTTT,CASSPASGRTDTQYF
TRBV4-2,NA,TRBJ1-2,TRBD1,TGTGCCAGCAGCCAGGCCGGGACAGACTATGGCTACACCTTC,CASSQAGTDYGYTF
TRBV4-1,once,TRBJ2-5,NA,TGCGCCAGCAGCCAAGTCCAGGGGCTTTACCAAGAGACCCAGTACTTC,CASSQVQGLYQETQYF
TRBV28,NA,TRBJ2-2,TRBD1,TGTGCCAGCACCACAGGGGGCACGGCCGGGGAGCTGTTTTTT,CASTTGGTAGELFF
TRBV7-8,NA,TRBJ1-2,TRBD1,TGTGCCAGCAGCTTAACTAGCGGGGGACAGTTCTATGGCTACACCTTC,CASSLTSGGQFYGYTF
TRBV5-1,NA,TRBJ2-6,TRBD2,TGCGCCAGCAGCAAATTACCTAGCGGTATCTCTGGGGCCAACGTCCTGACTTTC,CASSKLPSGISGANVLTF
TRBV4-1,few,TRBJ1-4,NA,TGCGCCAGCAGCCTTAACAACAGGGAATTCTTAGGAAAACTGTTTTTT,CASSLNNREFLGKLFF
TRBV5-4,NA,TRBJ2-5,NA,TGTGCCAGCAGCTTGGGGGGAGAAGAGACCCAGTACTTC,CASSLGGEETQYF
TRBV2,NA,TRBJ2-1,NA,TGTGCCAGCAGCCTCAGGGGAAACTCCTACAATGAGCAGTTCTTC,CASSLRGNSYNEQFF
TRBV11-3,NA,TRBJ2-5,NA,TGTGCCAGCAGCTTAGATCAACAGGCCCAAGAGACCCAGTACTTC,CASSLDQQAQETQYF
TRBV7-9,NA,TRBJ2-1,NA,TGTGCCAGCAGTCTAAGCGGAAATTACAATGAGCAGTTCTTC,CASSLSGNYNEQFF
TRBV5-6,NA,TRBJ1-2,NA,TGTGCCAGCAGCTTGATTGAGGGGAACTATGGCTACACCTTC,CASSLIEGNYGYTF
TRBV6-1,few,TRBJ2-7,NA,TGTGCCAGCAGTGAGGGTAATTTCGGCCAAATCTACGAGCAGTACTTC,CASSEGNFGQIYEQYF
TRBV6-5,NA,TRBJ2-2,TRBD1,TGTGCCAGCAGACCGGGACAGGGAAACACCGGGGAGCTGTTTTTT,CASRPGQGNTGELFF
TRBV5-1,NA,TRBJ2-4,NA,TGCGCCAGCAGCTTTTCACCCGGGGACATTCAGTACTTC,CASSFSPGDIQYF
TRBV2,NA,TRBJ1-5,TRBD1,TGTGCCAGCGCCGGACAGGGGGCGCGTCAGCCCCAGCATTTT,CASAGQGARQPQHF
TRBV2,NA,TRBJ2-1,TRBD1,TGTGCCAGCAGTGAAACCCGGGACAGAGAAGTCTTC,CASSETRDREVF
TRBV11-3,once,TRBJ1-5,NA,TGTGCCAGCAGAAGAAGGACAGCCGGTCAGCCCCAGCATTTT,CASRRRTAGQPQHF
TRBV27,NA,TRBJ2-2,TRBD1,TGTGCCAGCAGGAGACAGGGGCTGGGGGAGCTGTTTTTT,CASRRQGLGELFF
TRBV30,NA,TRBJ1-2,NA,TGTGCCTGGAGCGAACAAACCAGGGGTAGCTATGGCTACACCTTC,CAWSEQTRGSYGYTF
TRBV27,NA,TRBJ2-5,NA,TGTGCCAGCAGTCCTCGGGTCGATAAAGAGACCCAGTACTTC,CASSPRVDKETQYF
TRBV21-1,few,TRBJ1-1,NA,TGTGCCAGCAGCATGAAGACAACTGGGGGGACTGAAGCTTTCTTT,CASSMKTTGGTEAFF
TRBV4-3,NA,TRBJ2-3,TRBD2,TGCGCCAGCAGCCAAGAGACTAGCGGGAACACAGATACGCAGTATTTT,CASSQETSGNTDTQYF
TRBV15,NA,TRBJ2-3,NA,TGTGCCACCAGCAGAGTTCGGACTCGGGGAGTTGCAGATACGCAGTATTTT,CATSRVRTRGVADTQYF
TRBV6-4,NA,TRBJ2-3,NA,TGTGCCAGCAGCCCGGAGGGGGGCACAGATACGCAGTATTTT,CASSPEGGTDTQYF
TRBV30,NA,TRBJ2-7,NA,TGTGCCTGGAGTGTACGGGCAAATAGGTACGAGCAGTACTTC,CAWSVRANRYEQYF
TRBV27,NA,TRBJ1-3,NA,TGTGCCAGCAGTCCAGAGCCTGCGGGCACCATATATTTT,CASSPEPAGTIYF
TRBV6-5,NA,TRBJ2-7,NA,TGTGCCAGCAGTTACGGGGCAGGAGGGTTCTCCTACGAGCAGTACTTC,CASSYGAGGFSYEQYF
TRBV19,NA,TRBJ1-2,NA,TGTGCCAGTAGCTCACAGGGTCGGGATGGCTACACCTTC,CASSSQGRDGYTF